A few counts support the clone carrying this T cell receptor beta chain. What it binds is not known. The sample is drawn from a study of T cell repertoires in cytomegalovirus infection. Turning to the study itself: In public TCR beta signatures, there were indications of both CMV infection and matching HLA type. Findings and limits, study-wide: Across the ex vivo response, the dominant clonotypes were HLA-C-restricted CMV-specific TCR beta clonotypes. Frequencies of public TCR beta families were cumulated, and this identified carriers of CMV plus the relevant HLA.

The CDR3 is 12 residues long. Germline V lookup: CDR1 SGHVS, CDR2 FNYEAQ. Trimming removed 5 bases at V and 2 bases at J, with 7 bases between. TCRdb re-analysed the reads in MiXCR, keeping a single row per CDR3 protein. The profile shows roughly 920,000 distinct CDR3 sequences, approximately 31% of them singletons. The TCR comes from a human donor in good health (CMV status not recorded). Some clones in this sample may be carry-over from other donors' samples. The chain uses TRBV7-6 and TRBJ2-7; D uncertain. The sequences come from cultured CD8+ T cells from PBMCs, collected from culture after CMV antigen stimulation. CDR3 in DNA: TGTGCCAGCAGCCCCCCACCCTACGAGCAGTACTTC. Its translation is CASSPPPYEQYF.